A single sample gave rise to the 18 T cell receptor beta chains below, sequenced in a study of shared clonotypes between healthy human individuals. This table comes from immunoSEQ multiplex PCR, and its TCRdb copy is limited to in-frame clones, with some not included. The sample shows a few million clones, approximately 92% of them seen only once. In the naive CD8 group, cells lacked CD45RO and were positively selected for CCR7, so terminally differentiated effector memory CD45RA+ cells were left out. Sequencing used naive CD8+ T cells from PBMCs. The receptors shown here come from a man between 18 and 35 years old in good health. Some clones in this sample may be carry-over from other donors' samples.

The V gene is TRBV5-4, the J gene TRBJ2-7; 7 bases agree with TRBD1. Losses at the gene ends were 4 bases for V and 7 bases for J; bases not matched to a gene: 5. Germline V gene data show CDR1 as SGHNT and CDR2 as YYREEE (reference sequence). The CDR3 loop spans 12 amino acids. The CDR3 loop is CASSPQGQEQYF. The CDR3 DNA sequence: TGTGCCAGCAGCCCACAGGGGCAGGAGCAGTACTTC.

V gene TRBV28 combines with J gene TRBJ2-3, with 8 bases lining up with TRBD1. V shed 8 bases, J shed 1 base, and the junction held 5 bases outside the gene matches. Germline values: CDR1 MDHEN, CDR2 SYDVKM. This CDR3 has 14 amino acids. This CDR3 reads CASWTGYGTDTQYF. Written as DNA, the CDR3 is TGTGCCAGCTGGACAGGGTATGGCACAGATACGCAGTATTTT.

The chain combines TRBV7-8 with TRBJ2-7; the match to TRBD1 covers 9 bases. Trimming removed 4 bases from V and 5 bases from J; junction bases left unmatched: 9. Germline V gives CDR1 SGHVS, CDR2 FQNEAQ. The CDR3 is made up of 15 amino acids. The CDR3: CASSSRRRTGDEQYF. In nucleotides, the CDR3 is TGTGCCAGCAGCTCTCGCCGCCGGACAGGGGACGAGCAGTACTTC.

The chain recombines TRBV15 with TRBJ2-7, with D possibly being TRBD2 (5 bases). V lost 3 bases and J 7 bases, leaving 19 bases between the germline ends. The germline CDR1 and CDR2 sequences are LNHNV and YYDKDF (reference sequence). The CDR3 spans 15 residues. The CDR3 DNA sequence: TGTGCCACCAGCAGCCCCCCCCTCGGGGTTTTTGAGCAGTACTTC. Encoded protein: CATSSPPLGVFEQYF. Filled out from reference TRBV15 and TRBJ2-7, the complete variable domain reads DAMVIQNPRYQVTQFGKPVTLSCSQTLNHNVMYWYQQKSSQAPKLLFHYYDKDFNNEADTPDNFQSRRPNTSFCFLDIRSPGLGDTAMYLCATSSPPLGVFEQYFGPGTRLTVT.

The CDR3 sequence: CASSYLQGAIYEQFF. The DNA of the CDR3 is TGTGCCAGCAGTTACCTCCAGGGGGCCATATATGAGCAGTTCTTC. The V call is TRBV6-6, the J call TRBJ2-1, with 8 bases matching TRBD1. CDR1 and CDR2 (germline): MNHNY, SVGAGI (reference sequence). This CDR3 contains 15 residues. Germline trimming cut 2 bases from V and 8 bases from J; bases unmatched to any gene: 8.

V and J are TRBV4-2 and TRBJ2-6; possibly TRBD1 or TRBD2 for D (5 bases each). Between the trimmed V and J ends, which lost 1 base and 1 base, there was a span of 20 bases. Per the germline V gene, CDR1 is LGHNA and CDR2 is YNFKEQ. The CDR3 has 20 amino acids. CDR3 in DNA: TGTGCCAGCAGCCAAGGGGGGTCAGGGCTAGCCCTTTCTGGGGCCAACGTCCTGACTTTC. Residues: CASSQGGSGLALSGANVLTF.

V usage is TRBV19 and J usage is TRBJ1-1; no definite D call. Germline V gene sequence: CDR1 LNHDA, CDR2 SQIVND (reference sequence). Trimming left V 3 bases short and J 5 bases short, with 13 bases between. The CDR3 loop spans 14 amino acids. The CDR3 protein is CASSMASGVTEAFF. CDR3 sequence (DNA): TGTGCCAGTAGTATGGCAAGCGGGGTGACTGAAGCTTTCTTT.

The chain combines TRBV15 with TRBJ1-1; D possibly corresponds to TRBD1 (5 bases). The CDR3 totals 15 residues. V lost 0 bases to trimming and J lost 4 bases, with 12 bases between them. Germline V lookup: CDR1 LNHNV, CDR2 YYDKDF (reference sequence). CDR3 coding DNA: TGTGCCACCAGCAGAGATATTCGGGGGGGCACTGAAGCTTTCTTT. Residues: CATSRDIRGGTEAFF.

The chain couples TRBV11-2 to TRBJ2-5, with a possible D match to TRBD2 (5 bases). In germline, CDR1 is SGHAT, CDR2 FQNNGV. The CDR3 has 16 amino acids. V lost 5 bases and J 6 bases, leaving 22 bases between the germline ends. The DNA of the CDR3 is TGTGCCAGCAGCCCGGGCCTTTTGGGGAGATCAAAGACCCAGTACTTC. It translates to CASSPGLLGRSKTQYF.

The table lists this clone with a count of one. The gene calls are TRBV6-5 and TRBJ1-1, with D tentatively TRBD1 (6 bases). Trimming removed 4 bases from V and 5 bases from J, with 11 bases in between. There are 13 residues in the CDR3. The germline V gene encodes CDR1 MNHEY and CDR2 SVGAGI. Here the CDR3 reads CASSSQGFTEAFF. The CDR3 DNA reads TGTGCCAGCAGTTCCCAGGGGTTTACTGAAGCTTTCTTT.

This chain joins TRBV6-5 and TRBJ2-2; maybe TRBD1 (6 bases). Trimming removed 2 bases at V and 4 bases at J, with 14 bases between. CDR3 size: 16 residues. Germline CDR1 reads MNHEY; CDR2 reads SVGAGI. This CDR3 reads CASSYGRGRGTGELFF. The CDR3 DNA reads TGTGCCAGCAGTTACGGCAGGGGTCGGGGCACCGGGGAGCTGTTTTTT.

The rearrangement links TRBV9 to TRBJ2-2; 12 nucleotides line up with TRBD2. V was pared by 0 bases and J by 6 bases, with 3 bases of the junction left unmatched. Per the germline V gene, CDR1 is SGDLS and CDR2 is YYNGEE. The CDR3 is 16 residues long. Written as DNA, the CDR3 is TGTGCCAGCAGCGTAGGACTAGCGGGAGTTTCCGGGGAGCTGTTTTTT. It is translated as CASSVGLAGVSGELFF.

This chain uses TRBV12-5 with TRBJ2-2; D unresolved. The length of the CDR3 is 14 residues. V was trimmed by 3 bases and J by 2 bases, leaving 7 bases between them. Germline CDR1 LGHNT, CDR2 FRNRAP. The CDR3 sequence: CASGFTLNTGELFF. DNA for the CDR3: TGTGCTAGTGGTTTCACCCTAAACACCGGGGAGCTGTTTTTT.

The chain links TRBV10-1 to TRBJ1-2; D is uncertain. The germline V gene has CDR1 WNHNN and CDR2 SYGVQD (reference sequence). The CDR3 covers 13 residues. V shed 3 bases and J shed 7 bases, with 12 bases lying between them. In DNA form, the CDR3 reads TGCGCCAGCAGTGAATCCAGGTCGGGTGGCTACACCTTC. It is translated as CASSESRSGGYTF.

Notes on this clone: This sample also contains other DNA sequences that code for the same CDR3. CDR3 residues: CASSLVRGADTQYF. The CDR3 nucleotides read TGTGCCAGCAGTTTAGTTAGGGGGGCAGATACGCAGTATTTT. V gene TRBV27 combines with J gene TRBJ2-3, with D perhaps given as TRBD1 or TRBD2 (6 bases each). Germline V gene data show CDR1 as MNHEY and CDR2 as SMNVEV (reference sequence). The CDR3 contains 14 residues. The V end was cut by 2 bases, the J end by 4 bases, with 10 bases between.

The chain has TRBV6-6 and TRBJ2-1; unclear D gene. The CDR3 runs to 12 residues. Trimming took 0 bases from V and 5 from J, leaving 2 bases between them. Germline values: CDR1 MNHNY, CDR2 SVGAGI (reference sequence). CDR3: CASSYSNNEQFF. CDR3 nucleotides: TGTGCCAGCAGTTACTCGAACAATGAGCAGTTCTTC.

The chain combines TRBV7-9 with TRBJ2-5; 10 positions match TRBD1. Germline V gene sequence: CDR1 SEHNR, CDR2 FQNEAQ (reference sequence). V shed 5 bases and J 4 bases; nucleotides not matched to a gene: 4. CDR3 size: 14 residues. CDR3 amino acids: CASSDDRGLETQYF. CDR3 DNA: TGTGCCAGCAGCGACGACAGGGGGCTAGAGACCCAGTACTTC.

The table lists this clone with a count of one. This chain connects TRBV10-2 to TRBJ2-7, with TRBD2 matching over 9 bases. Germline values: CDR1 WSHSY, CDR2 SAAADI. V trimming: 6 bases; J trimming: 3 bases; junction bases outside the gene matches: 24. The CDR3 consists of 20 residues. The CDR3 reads CASRMRTGVQAGGPFYEQYF. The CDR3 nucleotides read TGCGCCAGCAGGATGCGTACAGGGGTACAAGCGGGAGGTCCATTCTACGAGCAGTACTTC.